The 10 T cell receptor beta chains below were found in one sample sequenced in a study of CD8+CD57+ T cells in acquired aplastic anemia. Template material for TCR beta VDJ and CDR3 profiling consisted of genomic DNA. TCRdb independently ran MiXCR on the reads; one entry per CDR3 protein. The table shows about 210,000 distinct CDR3 sequences, with 34% occurring only once. Sequenced input: sorted CD4+, CD8+, or CD8+CD57+ T cells (not recorded which) from PBMCs. The receptors derive from a human donor in good health, serving as a control.

The chain has TRBV11-2 and TRBJ2-1, with TRBD1 matching 7 bases. The V segment lost 1 base and the J segment 5 bases; nucleotides outside the gene matches: 2. CDR1 is SGHAT, CDR2 FQNNGV, per germline. CDR3 length: 14 amino acids. CDR3 DNA: TGTGCCAGCAGCTTAGGGGACAGACACAATGAGCAGTTCTTC. Encoded protein: CASSLGDRHNEQFF.

This clonotype has a handful of counts. V is TRBV12-3 or TRBV12-4 and J is TRBJ2-6, with D perhaps matching TRBD1 (6 bases). V was pared by 6 bases and J by 0 bases, with 18 bases between. The CDR3 consists of 18 residues. CDR3 amino acids: CASRGLRDTVSGANVLTF. DNA of the CDR3: TGTGCCAGCAGGGGGCTTCGGGACACCGTCTCTGGGGCCAACGTCCTGACTTTC.

The sample holds many counts of this clonotype. The gene calls are TRBV19 and TRBJ2-5; D remains ambiguous. The CDR3 sequence is 11 residues long. V lost 4 bases and J 5 bases, leaving 5 bases between the germline ends. CDR1 is LNHDA, CDR2 SQIVND, per germline (reference sequence). The CDR3 protein is CASSTGETQYF. The CDR3 DNA sequence: TGTGCCAGTAGTACCGGGGAGACCCAGTACTTC.

This clonotype was detected ten times or more. In nucleotides, the CDR3 is TGTGCCAGCAGCTATCTGCCGCCGGGACAGGGATACAATGAGCAGTTCTTC. Translation: CASSYLPPGQGYNEQFF. This chain links TRBV7-9 with TRBJ2-1, with 9 bases lining up with TRBD1. This CDR3 is built from 17 residues. From germline, CDR1 is SEHNR and CDR2 FQNEAQ (reference sequence). J was trimmed by 4 bases and V by 4 bases; bases with no gene match: 11.

This clonotype occurred a few times. V usage is TRBV12-3 or TRBV12-4 and J usage is TRBJ1-1; D ambiguous. Trimming cost V 2 bases and J 6 bases, with 10 bases left between them. The CDR3 is 13 amino acids. CDR3 sequence (DNA): TGTGCCAGCAGTTTAAGCCGAGTTCCTGAAGCTTTCTTT. Protein sequence: CASSLSRVPEAFF.

This clonotype was seen many times. This chain uses TRBV5-1 with TRBJ2-7; TRBD1 matches 7 bases. This CDR3 comprises 15 residues. V was pared by 4 bases and J by 2 bases, with 9 bases of the junction left unmatched. The germline V gene has CDR1 SGHRS and CDR2 YFSETQ. CDR3 sequence: CASSDRDSGTYEQYF. The CDR3 DNA reads as TGCGCCAGCAGCGACCGGGACAGTGGCACCTACGAGCAGTACTTC.

This clonotype was observed many times. The J gene is TRBJ1-1, the V gene TRBV12-3 or TRBV12-4; TRBD1 matches 7 bases. This CDR3 spans 14 amino acids. V gave up 4 bases and J gave up 3 bases; unmatched junction bases: 5. The CDR3 DNA sequence: TGTGCCAGCAGTTCCGGGACAGCCTACACTGAAGCTTTCTTT. It encodes CASSSGTAYTEAFF.

About this clonotype itself: A clone one base away is much larger, so this may be a read error. V gene TRBV20-1 combines with J gene TRBJ1-1; 9 bases align to TRBD1. The germline V gene encodes CDR1 DFQATT and CDR2 SNEGSKA (reference sequence). This CDR3 contains 15 residues. CDR3 loop: CSASRQGEMNAEAFF. In DNA, the CDR3 is TGCAGTGCTAGCAGACAGGGGGAAATGAACGCTGAAGCTTTCTTT.

This clonotype was detected many times. The chain is built from TRBV7-2 and TRBJ1-2, with D possibly matching TRBD1 (5 bases). CDR1 and CDR2 (germline): SGHTA, FQGNSA. Trimming left V 3 bases short and J 8 bases short, with 13 bases between. The CDR3 runs to 13 residues. For the CDR3, the DNA is TGTGCCAGCAGCTTGGGGGACGAAATCGGCTACACCTTC. This codes for CASSLGDEIGYTF.

This chain links TRBV24-1 with TRBJ1-2; D might be TRBD1 (6 bases). Trimming removed 4 bases from V and 2 bases from J, with 10 bases in between. The CDR3 consists of 14 residues. The germline V gene encodes CDR1 KGHDR and CDR2 SFDVKD. The CDR3 nucleotides are TGTGCCACCAGTGACCGGACAGCCAACTATGGCTACACCTTC. Residues: CATSDRTANYGYTF.